The 26 T cell receptor beta chains reported below all come from one sample, sequenced in a study of T cells in Graves' hyperthyroidism and ophthalmopathy. TCR beta CDR3 region amplification was performed from RNA transcripts. When the TCR CDR3 underwent first-round RT-PCR, the HTBI primer set was used. One entry per CDR3 protein results from TCRdb running MiXCR on the multiplex PCR reads. The sample has fewer than 350,000 distinct CDR3 sequences; 13% are singletons. Sequences were obtained from blood. The receptors were sampled from a woman between 25 and 40 years old with Graves' hyperthyroidism that later progressed to Graves' ophthalmopathy.

There are many counts of this clonotype. CDR3 in DNA: TGTGCCATCAGTGGGACGTCATCCAGACCGGGACTAGCTTTGAATGAGCAGTTCTTC. It is translated as CAISGTSSRPGLALNEQFF. The chain recombines TRBV10-3 with TRBJ2-1; 9 nucleotides align to TRBD2. The J segment lost 7 bases and the V segment lost 4 bases, leaving 20 bases of the junction unmatched. The CDR3 is made up of 19 amino acids. CDR1 ENHRY and CDR2 SYGVKD come from the germline V gene.

This clonotype occurred a few times. V usage is TRBV4-1 and J usage is TRBJ2-7, with D unresolved. Trimming left V 0 bases short and J 1 base short, with 10 bases between. The CDR3 consists of 15 residues. Germline V gene data show CDR1 as MGHRA and CDR2 as YSYEKL. CDR3 nucleotides: TGCGCCAGCAGCCAAGAGAGACGGCCTTCCTACGAGCAGTACTTC. Translation: CASSQERRPSYEQYF.

The genes are TRBV4-1 and TRBJ1-3; the D is unclear. The CDR3 loop spans 15 amino acids. Germline loops: CDR1 MGHRA, CDR2 YSYEKL. Trimming left V 2 bases short and J 0 bases short, with 8 bases between. CDR3 region: CASSQNAASGNTIYF. CDR3 coding DNA: TGCGCCAGCAGCCAAAATGCTGCCTCTGGAAACACCATATATTTT.

This clonotype was seen ten or more times. The chain employs TRBV27 and TRBJ1-2, with D maybe TRBD1 (6 bases). Germline CDR1 reads MNHEY; CDR2 reads SMNVEV (reference sequence). V was shortened by 8 bases and J by 0 bases, with 16 bases between the two germline ends. The CDR3 is 15 residues long. The CDR3: CASDVRGAPNYGYTF. The CDR3 DNA reads as TGTGCCAGCGACGTCAGGGGAGCCCCTAACTATGGCTACACCTTC.

This clonotype has just a few counts. The chain uses TRBV14 and TRBJ2-7; D not certain. The CDR3 contains 15 residues. Deletions cut 4 bases from V and 0 bases from J, with 13 bases between. Germline V gene sequence: CDR1 SGHDN, CDR2 FVKESK. CDR3 nucleotides: TGTGCCAGCAGCCGATTAACCGGGTTCTCCTACGAGCAGTACTTC. Residues: CASSRLTGFSYEQYF.

The sample holds many counts of this clonotype. The chain uses TRBV27 and TRBJ2-2; 15 nucleotides match TRBD2. There are 18 residues in the CDR3. V shed 5 bases and J 3 bases; nucleotides not matched to a gene: 7. CDR1 and CDR2 (germline): MNHEY, SMNVEV (reference sequence). The CDR3 nucleotides read TGTGCCAGCAGTCATGGACTAGCGGGAGGGCGCGACACCGGGGAGCTGTTTTTT. This gives the protein CASSHGLAGGRDTGELFF.

As for this clonotype: This may stem from a read error, because a much larger clone lies one nucleotide away. The chain joins TRBV5-6 to TRBJ2-1, with 11 bases that match TRBD2. The germline CDR1 and CDR2 sequences are SGHDT and YYEEEE. This CDR3 region has 16 residues. CDR3 residues: CAGSTGTSGSYNEQFF. In DNA, the CDR3 is TGTGCCGGCAGCACCGGGACTAGCGGCTCCTACAATGAGCAGTTCTTC.

This clonotype was picked up many times. This chain uses TRBV29-1 with TRBJ2-2; the D gene is possibly TRBD1 (5 bases). CDR3 length: 15 amino acids. V lost 4 bases, J lost 7 bases, and 19 bases lay in between. Germline CDR1 SQVTM, CDR2 ANQGSEA. As DNA, the CDR3 is TGCAGCGTTGCTATTAGTGACAGAGCTTTCGGGGAGCTGTTTTTT. Protein sequence: CSVAISDRAFGELFF.

This chain uses TRBV4-3 with TRBJ2-7; 8 positions agree with TRBD1. The CDR3 runs 18 residues. V lost 2 bases to trimming and J lost 5 bases; unmatched junction nucleotides: 17. Germline V gene data show CDR1 as LGHNA and CDR2 as YSLEER. The CDR3 spells CASSQNIGTGYVADEQYF. The CDR3 DNA reads TGCGCCAGCAGCCAAAACATCGGGACAGGCTATGTTGCCGACGAGCAGTACTTC.

V gene TRBV10-3 combines with J gene TRBJ2-1, with a tentative D call TRBD2 (5 bases). Germline values: CDR1 ENHRY, CDR2 SYGVKD. The length of the CDR3 is 14 residues. Trimming pared 10 bases from V and 3 bases from J, leaving 16 bases between. The CDR3 spells CATLRDGSYNEQFF. CDR3 in DNA: TGTGCCACCCTACGGGATGGGAGCTACAATGAGCAGTTCTTC.

This clonotype was counted once. The chain links TRBV20-1 to TRBJ2-5; 15 nucleotides agree with TRBD2. From germline, CDR1 is DFQATT and CDR2 SNEGSKA (reference sequence). The trim removed 3 bases at V and 4 bases at J, leaving 9 bases unmatched. The CDR3 extends over 17 amino acids. The CDR3 DNA reads as TGCAGTGCTAGGGGTGGACTAGCGGGAGGGCCGGCAGAGACCCAGTACTTC. It codes for CSARGGLAGGPAETQYF.

In its sample, this clonotype was seen many times. This chain joins TRBV27 and TRBJ1-2; 7 nucleotides agree with TRBD1. Germline loops: CDR1 MNHEY, CDR2 SMNVEV (reference sequence). The CDR3 spans 14 residues. Trimming took 5 bases from V and 6 from J; bases not matched to a gene: 9. The CDR3 region is CASSIPQGIDGYTF. CDR3 DNA sequence: TGTGCCAGCAGTATTCCACAGGGGATTGATGGCTACACCTTC.

This clonotype was detected ten times or more. The J gene is TRBJ2-1, the V gene TRBV7-8; 10 nucleotides align to TRBD2. The CDR3 spans 15 residues. V shed 2 bases and J 10 bases; nucleotides not matched to a gene: 8. The germline V gene encodes CDR1 SGHVS and CDR2 FQNEAQ. CDR3 sequence (DNA): TGTGCCAGCAGCTTACATGGTAGCGGGAGGCCCGAGCAGTTCTTC. Its protein is CASSLHGSGRPEQFF.

V gene TRBV7-9 combines with J gene TRBJ1-5; D gene uncertain. The V and J ends lost 10 bases and 2 bases respectively, with 18 bases between them. The CDR3 is 15 amino acids. Germline CDR1 and CDR2: SEHNR and FQNEAQ (reference sequence). The CDR3: CATSDPAKGNQPQHF. Here the CDR3 DNA reads TGTGCCACCAGTGACCCGGCAAAGGGCAATCAGCCCCAGCATTTT. The full variable domain, rest sourced from reference TRBV7-9 and TRBJ1-5, is DTGVSQNPRHKITKRGQNVTFRCDPISEHNRLYWYRQTLGQGPEFLTYFQNEAQLEKSRLLSDRFSAERPKGSFSTLEIQRTEQGDSAMYLCATSDPAKGNQPQHFGDGTRLSIL.

The rearrangement uses TRBV2 and TRBJ2-7, with D possibly being TRBD2 (6 bases). This CDR3 region has 14 residues. V lost 4 bases and J lost 1, with 11 bases in between. The V gene's germline CDR1 is SNHLY and CDR2 FYNNEI. For the CDR3, the DNA is TGTGCCAGCAGTGTTGAAGGGAGGTCCTACGAGCAGTACTTC. Translating gives CASSVEGRSYEQYF.

This clonotype was recorded at least ten times. The chain has TRBV6-1 and TRBJ2-7; D possibly matches TRBD1 or TRBD2 (5 bases each). Germline values: CDR1 MNHNS, CDR2 SASEGT. The CDR3 consists of 12 residues. V lost 6 bases and J lost 5, with 11 bases in between. The CDR3 nucleotides read TGTGCCAGCAGCCGGGACGGAAACGAGCAGTACTTC. It is translated as CASSRDGNEQYF.

This clonotype was observed a handful of times. This chain uses TRBV20-1 with TRBJ1-4, with D unresolved. This CDR3 has 13 amino acids. CDR1 and CDR2 from the germline V gene are DFQATT and SNEGSKA (reference sequence). The V end was cut by 5 bases, the J end by 8 bases, with 15 bases between. CDR3 residues: CSAGRLRDEKLFF. The CDR3 DNA reads TGCAGTGCTGGAAGGTTAAGAGACGAAAAACTGTTTTTT.

This clonotype was detected only a few times. CDR3 in DNA: TGTGCCAGCAGTGGACAGGGGCGACTCTACGAGCAGTACTTC. Its translation: CASSGQGRLYEQYF. This chain links TRBV25-1 with TRBJ2-7, with 8 bases matching TRBD1. The CDR3 runs 14 residues. V was clipped by 4 bases and J by 3 bases; unmatched bases: 5. The germline gives CDR1 MGHDK, CDR2 SYGVNS.

In this sample, this clonotype turned up many times. This sequence joins TRBV27 and TRBJ2-3, with 10 bases matching TRBD1. Germline lookup yields CDR1 MNHEY and CDR2 SMNVEV (reference sequence). V lost 6 bases to trimming and J lost 4 bases; unmatched junction nucleotides: 4. CDR3 length: 14 amino acids. The CDR3: CASSSTGGPDTQYF. CDR3 DNA sequence: TGTGCCAGCAGCTCGACAGGGGGCCCAGATACGCAGTATTTT.

Many counts were recorded for this clonotype. CDR3 sequence: CASSFRRYNEQFF. In DNA form, the CDR3 reads TGTGCCAGCAGTTTTCGACGGTACAATGAGCAGTTCTTC. V usage is TRBV12-3 or TRBV12-4 and J usage is TRBJ2-1; unclear D gene. The V end lost 3 bases, the J end lost 4 bases, and 7 bases lay between the germline ends. There are 13 residues in the CDR3.

At least ten counts were recorded for this clonotype. The chain combines TRBV24-1 with TRBJ2-5; D might be TRBD1 (5 bases). The CDR3 has 15 amino acids. The germline V gene encodes CDR1 KGHDR and CDR2 SFDVKD. Trimming removed 3 bases from V and 2 bases from J, with 12 bases in between. The CDR3 protein is CATSDLTDIQETQYF. The CDR3 coding sequence is TGTGCCACCAGTGATCTCACGGACATTCAAGAGACCCAGTACTTC.

This clonotype was seen many times. The CDR3 DNA reads as TGTGCCAGCAGCTTAGGGGCTAGCGGGGGCGTGGATACGCAGTATTTT. Its protein is CASSLGASGGVDTQYF. The chain carries TRBV7-2 and TRBJ2-3, with 10 bases aligning to TRBD2. Germline trimming cut 1 base from V and 6 bases from J; bases unmatched to any gene: 7. The CDR3 length is 16 residues. Germline-derived CDR1 and CDR2 are SGHTA and FQGNSA. The full variable domain, with the rest looked up from reference TRBV7-2 and TRBJ2-3, is GAGVSQSPSNKVTEKGKDVELRCDPISGHTALYWYRQSLGQGLEFLIYFQGNSAPDKSGLPSDRFSAERTGGSVSTLTIQRTQQEDSAVYLCASSLGASGGVDTQYFGPGTRLTVL.

This clonotype has more than one count but fewer than ten. The chain has TRBV29-1 and TRBJ1-2; D is possibly TRBD1 (5 bases). This CDR3 region has 13 residues. V was cut by 4 bases and J by 5 bases, with 14 bases left in between. Germline V lookup: CDR1 SQVTM, CDR2 ANQGSEA. The CDR3 coding sequence is TGCAGCGTTGTAGGGGTGGCGGAGTATGGCTACACCTTC. This codes for CSVVGVAEYGYTF.

This clonotype was seen ten or more times. This chain connects TRBV20-1 to TRBJ2-5; TRBD2 might be the D (6 bases). CDR1 DFQATT and CDR2 SNEGSKA come from the germline V gene (reference sequence). This CDR3 region has 12 residues. Trimming pared 3 bases from V and 2 bases from J, leaving 7 bases between. The CDR3 DNA is TGCAGTGCTAGGGGGACTCAAGAGACCCAGTACTTC. This gives the protein CSARGTQETQYF.

As regards this clonotype: A much larger clone differs from this one at a single base, so this may be a read error. V usage is TRBV19 and J usage is TRBJ1-2, with no clear D. CDR1 is LNHDA and CDR2 is SQIVND in the germline V gene (reference sequence). The CDR3 covers 15 residues. Trimming cost V 4 bases and J 1 base, with 13 bases left between them. The CDR3 is CASSRPAALNYGYTF. CDR3 nucleotides: TGTGCCAGTAGTAGGCCGGCCGCGCTTAACTATGGCTACACCTTC.

This clonotype was observed at least ten times. This chain joins TRBV28 and TRBJ1-3, with a weak D call TRBD1 (6 bases). Germline V CDR1 and CDR2: MDHEN, SYDVKM. This CDR3 is built from 13 residues. With 3 bases removed from V and 7 bases from J, the gap between germline ends came to 10 bases. CDR3 protein: CASSFRGRNTIYF. CDR3 in DNA: TGTGCCAGCAGTTTCAGGGGTAGGAACACCATATATTTT.